These 5 T cell receptor beta chains were sequenced from one sample in a study of T cell clonality in common variable immunodeficiency. The data were produced by immunoSEQ multiplex PCR, yet TCRdb's version contains in-frame clones alone and is incomplete. The sample presents over 55,000 clones, none singletons. Specimen: peripheral blood mononuclear cells. The receptor set was obtained from a person aged 18-69 years in good health.

This clone has ten or more counts. The read stops 3 residues short of the end of the CDR3; the missing end is completed from the germline J gene. The V call is TRBV5-1, the J call TRBJ1-4; a possible D gene is TRBD1 (6 bases). The CDR3 is 15 amino acids. V was clipped by 0 bases and J by 4 bases, with 10 bases between them. Germline lookup yields CDR1 SGHRS and CDR2 YFSETQ. Incomplete CDR3 DNA: TGCGCCAGCAGCTTGGCCACAGGGATTAATGAAAAA. It translates to CASSLATGINEK. The complete CDR3 reads CASSLATGINEKLFF.

Many counts were recorded for this clone. The read halts 3 residues ahead of the CDR3 end, with the missing end drawn from the germline J gene. The J gene is TRBJ2-7, the V gene TRBV20-1, with D possibly being TRBD2 (5 bases). CDR1 and CDR2 (germline): DFQATT, SNEGSKA (reference sequence). CDR3 length: 13 amino acids. Trimming cost V 3 bases and J 0 bases, with 9 bases left between them. The sequenced part of the CDR3 DNA is TGCAGTGCTAGTAGCACTAGCTCCTACGAG. Amino acid sequence: CSASSTSSYE. The whole CDR3 sequence reads CSASSTSSYEQYF.

This clone was counted between two and nine times. The CDR3 goes on 3 residues after the read ends, and that part is filled in from the germline J gene. J is TRBJ1-5 and V is TRBV2; D gene uncertain. Looked up from germline, CDR1 is SNHLY and CDR2 is FYNNEI. The V end was cut by 0 bases, the J end by 6 bases, with 15 bases between. CDR3 length: 16 residues. The CDR3 spells CASSEAPSIAFQPQHF. The CDR3 bases that were read are TGTGCCAGCAGTGAAGCCCCTAGTATAGCATTTCAGCCC. Based on the CDR3 plus reference TRBV2 and TRBJ1-5, the full variable domain is EPEVTQTPSHQVTQMGQEVILRCVPISNHLYFYWYRQILGQKVEFLVSFYNNEISEKSEIFDDQFSVERPDGSNFTLKIRSTKLEDSAMYFCASSEAPSIAFQPQHFGDGTRLSIL.

This clone was detected many times. With the read ending 3 residues before the CDR3 end, the germline J gene is used to fill in that end. This rearrangement joins TRBV30 to TRBJ1-1; weak D call: TRBD1 (5 bases). With 5 bases removed from V and 1 base from J, the gap between germline ends came to 11 bases. Germline V gives CDR1 GTSNPN, CDR2 SVGIG (reference sequence). This CDR3 is built from 13 residues. The sequenced CDR3 bases are TGTGCCTGGGTCAGGGTGGGGAACACTGAA. Its translation is CAWVRVGNTE. The entire CDR3 protein is CAWVRVGNTEAFF.

This clone was counted between two and nine times. The read ends 3 residues before the CDR3 terminus; that terminus is restored from the germline J gene. This chain connects TRBV19 to TRBJ2-7; 10 bases match TRBD1. Unmatched junction bases numbered 11, after V lost 6 bases and J lost 3 bases. The germline CDR1 and CDR2 sequences are LNHDA and SQIVND (reference sequence). This CDR3 is 16 amino acids long. The CDR3 reads CASSSRGGTGVYEQYF. The CDR3 bases that were read are TGTGCCAGTAGCTCACGGGGAGGGACAGGGGTCTACGAG. The full variable domain, with the rest looked up from reference TRBV19 and TRBJ2-7, is DGGITQSPKYLFRKEGQNVTLSCEQNLNHDAMYWYRQDPGQGLRLIYYSQIVNDFQKGDIAEGYSVSREKKESFPLTVTSAQKNPTAFYLCASSSRGGTGVYEQYFGPGTRLTVT.